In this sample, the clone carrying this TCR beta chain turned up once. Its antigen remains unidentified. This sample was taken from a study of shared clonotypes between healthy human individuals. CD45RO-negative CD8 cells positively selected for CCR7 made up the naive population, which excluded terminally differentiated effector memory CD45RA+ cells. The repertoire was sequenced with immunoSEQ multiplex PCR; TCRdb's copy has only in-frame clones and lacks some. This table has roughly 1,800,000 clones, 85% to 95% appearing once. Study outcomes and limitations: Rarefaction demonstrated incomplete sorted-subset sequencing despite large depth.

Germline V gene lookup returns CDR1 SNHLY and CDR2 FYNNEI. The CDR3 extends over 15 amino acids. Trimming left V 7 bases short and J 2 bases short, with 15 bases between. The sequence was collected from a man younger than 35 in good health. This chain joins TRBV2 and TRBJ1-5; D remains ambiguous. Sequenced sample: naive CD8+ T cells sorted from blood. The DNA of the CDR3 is TGTGCCAGCAATCGGGGTCTCGAAGGCAATCAGCCCCAGCATTTT. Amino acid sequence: CASNRGLEGNQPQHF.